The 5 T cell receptor beta chains given below trace back to one sample, sequenced in a study of CD8+CD57+ T cells in acquired aplastic anemia. Patients selected for sequencing had displayed CD8+CD57+ cell expansion by flow cytometry. Researchers used genomic DNA as the template to profile TCR beta VDJ and CDR3. TCRdb itself ran the reads through MiXCR, one entry per CDR3 protein. The sample records some 170,000 distinct CDR3 sequences, about 45% being singletons. Material for sequencing was sorted CD4+, CD8+, or CD8+CD57+ T cells (not recorded which) from PBMCs. Receptors were obtained from a human donor with aplastic anemia.

Comment on this clonotype: A read error may be the cause here, since a much bigger clone is one base away. J is TRBJ1-2 and V is TRBV12-3 or TRBV12-4; D ambiguous. The length of the CDR3 is 14 residues. The CDR3 region is CANSLSPTVYGYTF. In DNA form, the CDR3 reads TGTGCCAACAGTTTATCCCCAACAGTCTATGGCTACACCTTC.

This clonotype was seen repeatedly, ten times or more. This chain links TRBV7-2 with TRBJ1-1, with 11 bases matching TRBD1. V gave up 5 bases and J gave up 2 bases; unmatched junction bases: 4. The CDR3 sequence is 15 residues long. Germline lookup yields CDR1 SGHTA and CDR2 FQGNSA. The CDR3 sequence: CASSRTGGGNTEAFF. The CDR3 nucleotides are TGTGCCAGCAGCCGGACAGGGGGCGGAAACACTGAAGCTTTCTTT.

This clonotype appeared a few times. V usage is TRBV2 and J usage is TRBJ1-4, with no clear D. This CDR3 has 13 residues. CDR1 is SNHLY, CDR2 FYNNEI, per germline. The ends were cut back, 7 bases at V and 7 bases at J, with 13 bases in the middle. CDR3 bases: TGTGCCAGCAATCAAGGGCAAGGTGAAAAACTGTTTTTT. Its protein product is CASNQGQGEKLFF.

This clonotype was seen a handful of times. The chain recombines TRBV27 with TRBJ2-3; 8 bases align to TRBD2. The CDR3 totals 16 residues. The V gene's germline CDR1 is MNHEY and CDR2 SMNVEV (reference sequence). V lost 4 bases to trimming and J lost 6 bases; unmatched junction nucleotides: 12. CDR3 coding DNA: TGTGCCAGCAGTTCACAGCGGGGGTCGGGTTTGGATACGCAGTATTTT. This translates into CASSSQRGSGLDTQYF.

This clonotype showed up many times. This chain uses TRBV24-1 with TRBJ1-4, with TRBD1 as a possible D gene (5 bases). Between the trimmed V and J ends, which lost 9 bases and 4 bases, there was a span of 20 bases. This CDR3 region has 16 residues. CDR1 KGHDR and CDR2 SFDVKD come from the germline V gene. In DNA form, the CDR3 reads TGTGCCACCGTGAAAGGGGCCCAAAATTATAATGAAAAACTGTTTTTT. It translates to CATVKGAQNYNEKLFF.